One and the same sample provided the 19 T cell receptor beta chains below, sequenced in a study of T cells in Graves' hyperthyroidism and ophthalmopathy. The source material, RNA transcripts, was used to amplify TCR beta CDR3 regions. In the first-round RT-PCR of the TCR CDR3, the HTBI primer set was used. MiXCR, run by TCRdb on the multiplex PCR reads, gives a single entry per CDR3 protein. The repertoire holds 450,000 to 600,000 distinct CDR3 sequences, with roughly 15% as singletons. Sample: blood. Source of these receptors: a middle-aged woman with Graves' hyperthyroidism.

This clonotype was counted ten times or more. V usage is TRBV4-1 and J usage is TRBJ2-5; possibly TRBD2 for D (6 bases). CDR1 and CDR2 from the germline V gene are MGHRA and YSYEKL. The CDR3 sequence is 14 residues long. V was clipped by 2 bases and J by 5 bases, with 12 bases between them. This chain's CDR3 is CASSQPGRVETQYF. The DNA of the CDR3 is TGCGCCAGCAGCCAACCCGGGAGAGTCGAGACCCAGTACTTC.

This chain links TRBV18 with TRBJ2-5; perhaps TRBD2 as D (5 bases). The CDR3 consists of 16 residues. Germline-derived CDR1 and CDR2 are KGHSH and LQKENI. Trimming shortened V by 3 bases and J by 1 base, and 15 bases separated the two germline ends. The CDR3 DNA is TGTGCCAGCTCACCGGTTGGGGAGTGGGGCCAAGAGACCCAGTACTTC. Translating gives CASSPVGEWGQETQYF. Variable domain in full (rest from reference TRBV18 and TRBJ2-5): NAGVMQNPRHLVRRRGQEARLRCSPMKGHSHVYWYRQLPEEGLKFMVYLQKENIIDESGMPKERFSAEFPKEGPSILRIQQVVRGDSAAYFCASSPVGEWGQETQYFGPGTRLLVL.

V and J are TRBV11-2 and TRBJ2-2; weak D call: TRBD2 (5 bases). The germline V gene has CDR1 SGHAT and CDR2 FQNNGV. V lost 5 bases to trimming and J lost 6 bases, with 13 bases between them. This CDR3 is built from 14 residues. DNA for the CDR3: TGTGCCAGCAGCGCCCGGGATCGACCCGGGGAGCTGTTTTTT. Residues: CASSARDRPGELFF.

This clonotype was recorded a few times. The CDR3: CASSISRNARETQYF. The CDR3, as DNA: TGTGCCAGTAGTATATCCCGTAACGCCAGGGAGACCCAGTACTTC. The chain uses TRBV19 and TRBJ2-5; D gene ambiguous. The CDR3 consists of 15 residues. V was shortened by 2 bases and J by 5 bases, with 15 bases between the two germline ends. Germline CDR1 reads LNHDA; CDR2 reads SQIVND (reference sequence).

There are many counts of this clonotype. This chain joins TRBV28 and TRBJ2-1; TRBD1 might be the D (5 bases). This CDR3 comprises 11 residues. CDR1 MDHEN and CDR2 SYDVKM come from the germline V gene. The V gene lost 2 bases and the J gene lost 15 bases, with 11 bases spanning the gap. In DNA form, the CDR3 reads TGTGCCAGCAGTTTAACCAGGGTGCGGTTCTTC. Translating gives CASSLTRVRFF.

With regard to this clonotype: At one boundary the junction diverges from the germline segment, which might be a read error. This rearrangement joins TRBV4-1 to TRBJ1-5; maybe TRBD1 (5 bases). CDR1 MGHRA and CDR2 YSYEKL come from the germline V gene. The length of the CDR3 is 14 residues. As DNA, the CDR3 is TGCGCCAGCAGCCAAGGGGGCGGGGATCAGCCCCGGCATTTT. This encodes CASSQGGGDQPRHF.

This clonotype was seen a handful of times. The chain couples TRBV3-1 to TRBJ2-7, with 11 nucleotides matching TRBD2. This CDR3 is built from 17 residues. Germline lookup yields CDR1 LGHDT and CDR2 YNNKEL (reference sequence). The V segment lost 1 base and the J segment 2 bases; nucleotides outside the gene matches: 7. The CDR3 loop reads CASSQAAGTSGPYEQYF. Written as DNA, the CDR3 is TGTGCCAGCAGCCAAGCCGCCGGGACTAGCGGCCCCTACGAGCAGTACTTC.

This clonotype was recorded at least ten times. CDR3 in amino acids: CATSVADRGRTGELFF. DNA for the CDR3: TGTGCCACCAGTGTAGCGGACAGGGGTCGCACCGGGGAGCTGTTTTTT. V usage is TRBV24-1 and J usage is TRBJ2-2, with 9 bases aligning to TRBD1. The germline CDR1 and CDR2 sequences are KGHDR and SFDVKD. This CDR3 is built from 16 residues. J was trimmed by 4 bases and V by 5 bases; bases with no gene match: 7.

This clonotype was found a few times. The J gene is TRBJ1-4, the V gene TRBV7-9, with 7 bases that match TRBD1. The V gene end was trimmed by 1 base and the J gene end by 3 bases; junction bases not matched to a gene: 8. This CDR3 has 17 residues. CDR1 is SEHNR and CDR2 is FQNEAQ in the germline V gene (reference sequence). The CDR3 region has the DNA TGTGCCAGCAGCTTAGGGGACAGAGGGATTCCTAATGAAAAACTGTTTTTT. Its protein is CASSLGDRGIPNEKLFF. The full variable domain, completed using reference TRBV7-9 and TRBJ1-4, is DTGVSQNPRHKITKRGQNVTFRCDPISEHNRLYWYRQTLGQGPEFLTYFQNEAQLEKSRLLSDRFSAERPKGSFSTLEIQRTEQGDSAMYLCASSLGDRGIPNEKLFFGSGTQLSVL.

The V gene is TRBV29-1, the J gene TRBJ2-7, with 9 bases identical to TRBD2. V lost 1 base and J lost 5; bases outside the gene matches: 9. Germline V gene data show CDR1 as SQVTM and CDR2 as ANQGSEA. This CDR3 has 15 residues. CDR3 protein: CSVEGVAGEHDEQYF. CDR3 nucleotides: TGCAGCGTTGAAGGGGTAGCGGGAGAGCATGACGAGCAGTACTTC.

Only a few counts were recorded for this clonotype. This chain connects TRBV13 to TRBJ2-7; tentatively, D is TRBD1 or TRBD2 (5 bases each). V gave up 1 base and J gave up 2 bases, with 9 bases separating them. The CDR3 has 14 amino acids. Germline values: CDR1 PRHDT, CDR2 FYEKMQ (reference sequence). The CDR3 bases are TGTGCCAGCAGCTTAGTGGGACGGCCCTACGAGCAGTACTTC. Residues: CASSLVGRPYEQYF. Complete variable domain (other parts from reference TRBV13 and TRBJ2-7): AAGVIQSPRHLIKEKRETATLKCYPIPRHDTVYWYQQGPGQDPQFLISFYEKMQSDKGSIPDRFSAQQFSDYHSELNMSSLELGDSALYFCASSLVGRPYEQYFGPGTRLTVT.

V is TRBV2 and J is TRBJ2-1, with D tentatively TRBD2 (7 bases). Trimming left V 4 bases short and J 2 bases short, with 12 bases between. The germline CDR1 and CDR2 sequences are SNHLY and FYNNEI. This CDR3 is built from 15 residues. The CDR3 here is CASSAGGGTYNEQFF. Here the CDR3 DNA reads TGTGCCAGCAGTGCCGGCGGGGGCACCTACAATGAGCAGTTCTTC.

This clonotype was observed at least ten times. V gene TRBV11-3 combines with J gene TRBJ2-2; D not certain. The V gene lost 1 base and the J gene lost 5 bases, with 5 bases spanning the gap. The length of the CDR3 is 13 residues. From germline, CDR1 is SGHNT and CDR2 YENEEA. In DNA, the CDR3 is TGTGCCAGCAGCTTAGTCGAAACCGGGGAGCTGTTTTTT. Its protein is CASSLVETGELFF.

This clonotype was recorded a few times. The germline gene is not matched at one end of the junction; a read error may be the cause. The chain uses TRBV24-1 and TRBJ1-5; D is uncertain. This CDR3 comprises 14 residues. Germline CDR1 and CDR2: KGHDR and SFDVKD. CDR3 DNA: TGTGCCACCAATGATTTTTCAGCGGTTCAGCCCCAGCATTTT. It codes for CATNDFSAVQPQHF.

This clonotype was seen ten or more times. The chain employs TRBV11-2 and TRBJ2-5, with 9 bases lining up with TRBD1. V shed 5 bases, J shed 5 bases, and the junction held 3 bases outside the gene matches. The CDR3 runs to 13 residues. CDR1 and CDR2 (germline): SGHAT, FQNNGV. This chain's CDR3 is CASSLDRGETQYF. CDR3 nucleotide sequence: TGTGCCAGCAGCCTGGACAGGGGTGAGACCCAGTACTTC.

This clonotype has at least ten counts. This chain uses TRBV6-1 with TRBJ2-3; 7 bases match TRBD1. J lost 0 bases, V lost 7 bases, and 7 bases had no gene match. The CDR3 runs 15 residues. CDR1 MNHNS and CDR2 SASEGT come from the germline V gene. CDR3 DNA: TGTGCCAGCACTAGAACAGGGGAGAGCACAGATACGCAGTATTTT. Translation gives CASTRTGESTDTQYF.

This clonotype was seen only a few times. This chain uses TRBV5-1 with TRBJ2-4; maybe TRBD1 (6 bases). The germline V and J ends were trimmed by 0 bases and 6 bases, with 10 bases remaining between them. Germline CDR1 reads SGHRS; CDR2 reads YFSETQ. The CDR3 runs 14 residues. The CDR3 loop reads CASSLGGQPNIQYF. The CDR3 DNA is TGCGCCAGCAGCTTGGGAGGACAGCCAAACATTCAGTACTTC.

This clonotype occurred many times. The genes are TRBV20-1 and TRBJ2-5; 8 nucleotides match TRBD1. This CDR3 comprises 14 residues. CDR1 and CDR2 (germline): DFQATT, SNEGSKA (reference sequence). V was clipped by 7 bases and J by 5 bases; unmatched bases: 12. The CDR3 is CSGFSAGGDETQYF. The CDR3 DNA reads as TGCAGTGGATTCTCGGCAGGGGGCGACGAGACCCAGTACTTC.

Ten or more counts support this clonotype. V is TRBV12-3 or TRBV12-4 and J is TRBJ1-3; D is undetermined. The CDR3 is 16 residues long. The V end was cut by 5 bases, the J end by 5 bases, with 19 bases between. The CDR3 DNA reads as TGTGCCAGCAGTCCCCTGGACGGACGTTCTCGAAACACCATATATTTT. Amino acids: CASSPLDGRSRNTIYF.